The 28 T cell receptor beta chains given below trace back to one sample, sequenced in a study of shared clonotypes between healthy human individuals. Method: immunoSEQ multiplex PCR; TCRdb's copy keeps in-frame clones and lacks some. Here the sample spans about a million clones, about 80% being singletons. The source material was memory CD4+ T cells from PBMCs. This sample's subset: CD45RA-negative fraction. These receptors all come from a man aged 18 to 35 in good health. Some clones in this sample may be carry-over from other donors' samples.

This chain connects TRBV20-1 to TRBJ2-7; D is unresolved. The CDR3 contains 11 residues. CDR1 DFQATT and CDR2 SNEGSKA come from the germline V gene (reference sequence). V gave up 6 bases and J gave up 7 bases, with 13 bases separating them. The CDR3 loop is CSARSMGEQYF. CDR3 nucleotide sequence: TGCAGTGCGAGAAGTATGGGAGAGCAGTACTTC.

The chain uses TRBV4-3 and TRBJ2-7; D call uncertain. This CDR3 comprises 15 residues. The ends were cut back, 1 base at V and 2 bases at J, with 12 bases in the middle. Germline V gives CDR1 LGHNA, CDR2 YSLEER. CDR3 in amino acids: CASSQVYGIPYEQYF. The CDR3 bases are TGCGCCAGCAGCCAAGTCTACGGTATCCCCTACGAGCAGTACTTC.

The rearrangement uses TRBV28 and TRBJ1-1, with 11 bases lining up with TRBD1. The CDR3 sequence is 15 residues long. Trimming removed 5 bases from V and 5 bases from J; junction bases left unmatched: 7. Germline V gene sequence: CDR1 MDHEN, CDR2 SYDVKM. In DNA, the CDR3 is TGTGCCAGCAGTCCCTTGGGACAGGGGGGGACTGAAGCTTTCTTT. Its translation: CASSPLGQGGTEAFF.

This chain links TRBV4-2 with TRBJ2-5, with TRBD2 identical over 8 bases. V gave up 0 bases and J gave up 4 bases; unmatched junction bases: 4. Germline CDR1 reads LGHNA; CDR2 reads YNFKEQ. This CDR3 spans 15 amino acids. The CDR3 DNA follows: TGTGCCAGCAGCCAAGAAAGCGGGAGACCAGAGACCCAGTACTTC. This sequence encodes CASSQESGRPETQYF.

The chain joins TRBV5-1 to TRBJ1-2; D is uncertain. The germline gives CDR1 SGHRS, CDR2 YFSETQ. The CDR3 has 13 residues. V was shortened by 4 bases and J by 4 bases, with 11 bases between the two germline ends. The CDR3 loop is CASSPSVPYGYTF. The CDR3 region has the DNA TGCGCCAGCAGCCCCTCGGTTCCCTATGGCTACACCTTC.

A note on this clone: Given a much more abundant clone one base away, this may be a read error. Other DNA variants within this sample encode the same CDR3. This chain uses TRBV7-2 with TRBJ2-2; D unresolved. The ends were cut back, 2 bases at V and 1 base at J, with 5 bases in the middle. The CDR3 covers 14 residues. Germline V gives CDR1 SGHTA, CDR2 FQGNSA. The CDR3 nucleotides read TGTGCCAGCAGCTTATCCAGGAACACCGGGGAGCTGTTTTTT. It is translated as CASSLSRNTGELFF.

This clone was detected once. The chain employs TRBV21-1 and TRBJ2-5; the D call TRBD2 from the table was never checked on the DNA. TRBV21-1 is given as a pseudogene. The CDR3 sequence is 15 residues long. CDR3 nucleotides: TGTGCCAGCAGCAAATATCGACTAGCGGGAGAGACCCAGTACTTC. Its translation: CASSKYRLAGETQYF.

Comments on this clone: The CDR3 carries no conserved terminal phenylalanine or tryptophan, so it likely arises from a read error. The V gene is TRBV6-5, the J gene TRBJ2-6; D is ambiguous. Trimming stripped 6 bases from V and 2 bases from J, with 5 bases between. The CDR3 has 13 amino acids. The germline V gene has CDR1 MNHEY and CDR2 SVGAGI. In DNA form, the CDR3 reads TGTGCCAGCAGGAGTCCTGGGGCCAACGTCCTGACTTTA. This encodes CASRSPGANVLTL.

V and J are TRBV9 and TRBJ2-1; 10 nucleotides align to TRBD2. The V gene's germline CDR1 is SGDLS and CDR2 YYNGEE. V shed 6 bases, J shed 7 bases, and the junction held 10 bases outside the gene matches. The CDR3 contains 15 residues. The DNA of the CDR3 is TGTGCCAGCACCCCAGGACTAGCGGAAATAAATGAGCAGTTCTTC. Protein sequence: CASTPGLAEINEQFF.

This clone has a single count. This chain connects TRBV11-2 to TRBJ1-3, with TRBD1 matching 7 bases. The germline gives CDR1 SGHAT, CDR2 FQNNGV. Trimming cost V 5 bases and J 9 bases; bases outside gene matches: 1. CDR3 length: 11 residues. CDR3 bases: TGTGCCAGCAGCCCAGGGGGCACCATATATTTT. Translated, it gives CASSPGGTIYF.

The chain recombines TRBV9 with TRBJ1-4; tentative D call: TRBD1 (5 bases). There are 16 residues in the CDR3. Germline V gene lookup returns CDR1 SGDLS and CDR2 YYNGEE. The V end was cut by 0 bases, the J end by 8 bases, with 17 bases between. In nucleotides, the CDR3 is TGTGCCAGCAGCGTAGGAGGAGTCAGGGTCGGAGAAAAACTGTTTTTT. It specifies CASSVGGVRVGEKLFF.

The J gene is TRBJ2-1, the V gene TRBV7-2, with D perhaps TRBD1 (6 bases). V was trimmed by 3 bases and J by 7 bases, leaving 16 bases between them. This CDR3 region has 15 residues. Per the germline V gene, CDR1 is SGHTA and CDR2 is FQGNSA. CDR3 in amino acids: CASSFSIRDINEQFF. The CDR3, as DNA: TGTGCCAGCAGCTTTTCAATCAGGGACATTAATGAGCAGTTCTTC. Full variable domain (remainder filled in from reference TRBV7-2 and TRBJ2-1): GAGVSQSPSNKVTEKGKDVELRCDPISGHTALYWYRQSLGQGLEFLIYFQGNSAPDKSGLPSDRFSAERTGGSVSTLTIQRTQQEDSAVYLCASSFSIRDINEQFFGPGTRLTVL.

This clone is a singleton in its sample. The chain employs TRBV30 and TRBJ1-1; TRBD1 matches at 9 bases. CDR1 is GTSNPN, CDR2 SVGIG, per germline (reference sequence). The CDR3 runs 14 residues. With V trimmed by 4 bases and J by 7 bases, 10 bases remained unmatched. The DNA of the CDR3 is TGTGCCTGGACCCAACAGGGGGCCCCTTATGAAGCTTTCTTT. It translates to CAWTQQGAPYEAFF.

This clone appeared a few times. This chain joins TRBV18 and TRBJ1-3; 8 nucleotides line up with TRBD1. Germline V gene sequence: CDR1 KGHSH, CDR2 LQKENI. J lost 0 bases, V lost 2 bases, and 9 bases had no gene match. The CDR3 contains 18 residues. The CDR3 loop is CASSPRQGSLHSGNTIYF. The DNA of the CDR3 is TGTGCCAGCTCACCAAGACAGGGGTCCCTTCACTCTGGAAACACCATATATTTT.

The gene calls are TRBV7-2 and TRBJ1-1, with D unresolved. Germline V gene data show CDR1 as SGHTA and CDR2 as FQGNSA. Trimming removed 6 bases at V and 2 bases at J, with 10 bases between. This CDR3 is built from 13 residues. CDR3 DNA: TGTGCCAGCAGTTTTCAGATTAACACTGAAGCTTTCTTT. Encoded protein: CASSFQINTEAFF. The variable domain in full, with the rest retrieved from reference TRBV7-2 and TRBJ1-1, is GAGVSQSPSNKVTEKGKDVELRCDPISGHTALYWYRQSLGQGLEFLIYFQGNSAPDKSGLPSDRFSAERTGGSVSTLTIQRTQQEDSAVYLCASSFQINTEAFFGQGTRLTVV.

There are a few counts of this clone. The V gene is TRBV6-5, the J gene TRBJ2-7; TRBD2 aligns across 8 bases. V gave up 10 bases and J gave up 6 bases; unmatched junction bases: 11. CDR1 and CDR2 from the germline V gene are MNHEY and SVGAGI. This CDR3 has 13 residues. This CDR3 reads CATQGLAVGEQYF. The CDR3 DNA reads TGTGCCACCCAAGGACTAGCAGTCGGCGAGCAGTACTTC.

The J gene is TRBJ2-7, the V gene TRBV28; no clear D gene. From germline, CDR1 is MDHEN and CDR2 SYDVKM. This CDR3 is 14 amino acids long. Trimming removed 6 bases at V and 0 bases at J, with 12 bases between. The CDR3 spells CASSIDANSYEQYF. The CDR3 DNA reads TGTGCCAGCAGCATCGACGCCAACTCCTACGAGCAGTACTTC.

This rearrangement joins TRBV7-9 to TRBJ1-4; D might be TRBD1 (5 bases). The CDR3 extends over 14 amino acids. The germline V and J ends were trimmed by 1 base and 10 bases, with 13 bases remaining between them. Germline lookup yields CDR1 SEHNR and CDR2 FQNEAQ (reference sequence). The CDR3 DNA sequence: TGTGCCAGCAGCTTAGAGGGGCTGGGTGTAAAACTGTTTTTT. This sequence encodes CASSLEGLGVKLFF.

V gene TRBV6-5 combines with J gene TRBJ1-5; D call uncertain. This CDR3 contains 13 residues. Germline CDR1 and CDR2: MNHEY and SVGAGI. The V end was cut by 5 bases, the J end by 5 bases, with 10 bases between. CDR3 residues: CASSQQVDQPQHF. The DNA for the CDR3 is TGTGCCAGCAGTCAGCAGGTGGATCAGCCCCAGCATTTT.

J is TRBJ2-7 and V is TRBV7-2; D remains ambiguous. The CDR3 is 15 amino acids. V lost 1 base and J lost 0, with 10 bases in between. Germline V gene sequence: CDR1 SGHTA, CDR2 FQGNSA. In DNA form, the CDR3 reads TGTGCCAGCAGCTTAGTCGAGGCCCCCTCCTACGAGCAGTACTTC. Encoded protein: CASSLVEAPSYEQYF.

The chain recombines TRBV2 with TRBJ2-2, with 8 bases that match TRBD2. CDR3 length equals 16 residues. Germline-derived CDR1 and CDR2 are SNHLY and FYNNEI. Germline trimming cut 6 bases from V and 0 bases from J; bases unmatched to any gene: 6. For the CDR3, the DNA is TGTGCCAGCAGGAAAACTAGCGGCGCGAACACCGGGGAGCTGTTTTTT. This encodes CASRKTSGANTGELFF.

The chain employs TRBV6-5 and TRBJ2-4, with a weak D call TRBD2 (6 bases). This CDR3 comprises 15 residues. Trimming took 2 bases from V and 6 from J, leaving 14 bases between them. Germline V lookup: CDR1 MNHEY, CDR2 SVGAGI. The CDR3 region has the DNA TGTGCCAGCAGTTACGGCCCCGGGAGATCAAACATTCAGTACTTC. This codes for CASSYGPGRSNIQYF.

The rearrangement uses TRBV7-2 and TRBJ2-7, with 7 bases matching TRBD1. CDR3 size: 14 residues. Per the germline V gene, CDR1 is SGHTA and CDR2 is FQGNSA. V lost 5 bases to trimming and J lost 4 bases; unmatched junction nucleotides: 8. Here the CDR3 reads CASSTRQGWYEQYF. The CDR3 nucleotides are TGTGCCAGCAGCACCCGACAGGGATGGTACGAGCAGTACTTC.

For the CDR3, the DNA is TGTGCCACCAGCAGAGTGACCCCGGCCAAAAACATTCAGTACTTC. This sequence encodes CATSRVTPAKNIQYF. V gene TRBV15 combines with J gene TRBJ2-4; D not certain. Germline assignment: CDR1 LNHNV and CDR2 YYDKDF (reference sequence). The CDR3 is made up of 15 amino acids. V was trimmed by 1 base and J by 1 base, leaving 8 bases between them.

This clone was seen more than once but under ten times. CDR3 protein: CASSLSYGLDTQYF. As DNA, the CDR3 is TGTGCCAGCAGCTTATCGTATGGCTTAGATACGCAGTATTTT. The rearrangement joins TRBV7-3 to TRBJ2-3; no firm D call. The CDR3 consists of 14 residues. Per germline, CDR1 SGHTA and CDR2 FQGTGA. The ends were cut back, 2 bases at V and 5 bases at J, with 11 bases in the middle.

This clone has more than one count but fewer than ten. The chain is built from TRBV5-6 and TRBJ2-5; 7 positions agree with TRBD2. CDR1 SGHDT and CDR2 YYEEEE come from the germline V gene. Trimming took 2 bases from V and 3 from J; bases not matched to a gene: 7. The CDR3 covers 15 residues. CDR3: CASSFGGSYEETQYF. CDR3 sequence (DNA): TGTGCCAGCAGCTTCGGCGGGAGTTACGAAGAGACCCAGTACTTC.

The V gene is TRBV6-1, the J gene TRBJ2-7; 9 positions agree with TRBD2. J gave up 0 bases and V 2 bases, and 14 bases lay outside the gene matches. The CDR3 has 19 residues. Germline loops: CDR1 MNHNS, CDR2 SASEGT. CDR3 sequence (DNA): TGTGCCAGCAGTGAAAGGGCCCTAAGTAGCGGGAGAGTCTCCTACGAGCAGTACTTC. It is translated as CASSERALSSGRVSYEQYF.

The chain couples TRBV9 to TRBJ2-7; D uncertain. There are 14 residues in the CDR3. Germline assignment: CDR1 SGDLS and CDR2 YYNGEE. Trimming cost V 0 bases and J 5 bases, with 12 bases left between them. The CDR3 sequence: CASSVDEGSNEQYF. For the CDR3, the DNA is TGTGCCAGCAGCGTAGATGAAGGGTCGAACGAGCAGTACTTC.